This TCR beta chain was identified in a study of blood T cell repertoires in COVID-19. This clone was observed a few times. The germline CDR1 and CDR2 sequences are SGHRS and YFSETQ. The CDR3 has 15 residues. Trimming cost V 5 bases and J 6 bases, with 20 bases left between them. Assignment of participants to cohorts was predicated upon participant-reported clinical history. Per the original data handling: Using reference gene primer amplification, nucleated cell counts were estimated. Some clones are missing from TCRdb's copy, which holds only in-frame ones; the method was immunoSEQ multiplex PCR. That table furnishes V, J and clone size, whereas the DNA furnished D and trimming. The sample yields over 150,000 clones, 75% to 90% seen once.

The receptor's source is a middle-aged man who had recovered from COVID-19. V usage is TRBV5-1 and J usage is TRBJ1-2, with unresolved D. The sequencing input was PBMCs or T cells enriched from blood (not recorded which). DNA for the CDR3: TGCGCCAGCAGGGAACCCGATAACCCCGGAGATGGCTACACCTTC. As protein: CASREPDNPGDGYTF.